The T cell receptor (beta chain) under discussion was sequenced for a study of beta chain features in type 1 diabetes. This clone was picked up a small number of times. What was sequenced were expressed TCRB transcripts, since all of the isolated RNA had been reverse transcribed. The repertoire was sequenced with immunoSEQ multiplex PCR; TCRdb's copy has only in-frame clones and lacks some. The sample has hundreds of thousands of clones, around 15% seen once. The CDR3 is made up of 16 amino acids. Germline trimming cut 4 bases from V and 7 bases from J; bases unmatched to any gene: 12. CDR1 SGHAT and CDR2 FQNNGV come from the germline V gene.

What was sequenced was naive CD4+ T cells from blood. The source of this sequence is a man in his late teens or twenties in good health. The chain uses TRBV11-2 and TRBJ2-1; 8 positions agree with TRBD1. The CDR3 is CASSSPQGAAWNEQFF. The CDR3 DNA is TGTGCCAGCAGCTCGCCCCAGGGGGCGGCTTGGAATGAGCAGTTCTTC.